The 8 T cell receptor beta chains presented below share a single source sample, sequenced in a study of T-cell memory formation after mild COVID-19. TCRdb re-derived calls from the 5' RACE reads in MiXCR, one entry per CDR3 protein. The data show roughly 110,000 distinct CDR3 sequences, around 15% seen once. Sample: PBMCs or a T cell subset sorted from them (not recorded which). The receptors originated from a man between 18 and 29 years old who had mild COVID-19 (a few samples of this study predate the infection). Cell type and time point are not known.

The gene calls are TRBV7-9 and TRBJ1-5, with 8 nucleotides matching TRBD1. The CDR3 is made up of 14 amino acids. J was trimmed by 7 bases and V by 2 bases; bases with no gene match: 4. Looked up from germline, CDR1 is SEHNR and CDR2 is FQNEAQ (reference sequence). Here the CDR3 reads CASSLSGGGQPQHF. The CDR3 bases are TGTGCCAGCAGCTTATCAGGGGGCGGGCAGCCCCAGCATTTT.

The genes are TRBV12-3 or TRBV12-4 and TRBJ1-1; TRBD1 matches at 10 bases. The CDR3 is made up of 15 amino acids. V lost 4 bases to trimming and J lost 2 bases; unmatched junction nucleotides: 4. Written as DNA, the CDR3 is TGTGCCAGCAGTTACGGGACAGGGGCTAACACTGAAGCTTTCTTT. Encoded protein: CASSYGTGANTEAFF.

This rearrangement joins TRBV10-2 to TRBJ1-5, with a possible D match to TRBD1 (5 bases). Deletions cut 6 bases from V and 8 bases from J, with 14 bases between. The CDR3 consists of 13 residues. The germline gives CDR1 WSHSY, CDR2 SAAADI. The CDR3 is CASSRQYREPQHF. CDR3 nucleotide sequence: TGCGCCAGCAGCAGACAGTACCGTGAGCCCCAGCATTTT.

The gene calls are TRBV24-1 and TRBJ2-3; TRBD1 aligns across 10 bases. Unmatched junction bases numbered 12, after V lost 4 bases and J lost 3 bases. The CDR3 has 18 amino acids. Germline V gene data show CDR1 as KGHDR and CDR2 as SFDVKD. The CDR3 DNA reads as TGTGCCACCAGTGAAACCCCCGGGACAGGGGCTTTGACAGATACGCAGTATTTT. Protein sequence: CATSETPGTGALTDTQYF.

This chain connects TRBV13 to TRBJ2-7; 10 bases are shared with TRBD1. Germline lookup yields CDR1 PRHDT and CDR2 FYEKMQ (reference sequence). The V and J ends lost 5 bases and 3 bases, in that order; junction bases with no gene match: 7. The length of the CDR3 is 15 residues. The CDR3 loop is CASSTAGTGVYEQYF. CDR3 sequence (DNA): TGTGCCAGCAGCACAGCCGGGACAGGGGTCTACGAGCAGTACTTC.

A few counts support this clonotype. The rearrangement links TRBV12-3 or TRBV12-4 to TRBJ2-1; TRBD1 agrees at 7 bases. V was pared by 0 bases and J by 0 bases, with 8 bases of the junction left unmatched. This CDR3 region has 18 residues. The CDR3, as DNA: TGTGCCAGCAGTTTAGCGCTGAAGGGGGCAGGCTCCTACAATGAGCAGTTCTTC. Translating it yields CASSLALKGAGSYNEQFF.

This clonotype was seen only a few times. This rearrangement joins TRBV7-9 to TRBJ2-3, with D perhaps TRBD1 or TRBD2 (5 bases each). The CDR3 has 13 residues. Trimming shortened V by 1 base and J by 6 bases, and 8 bases separated the two germline ends. CDR1 and CDR2 from the germline V gene are SEHNR and FQNEAQ (reference sequence). The DNA of the CDR3 is TGTGCCAGCAGCTTAGTCGAGGGGGATACGCAGTATTTT. Its translation: CASSLVEGDTQYF.

The V and J genes are TRBV7-8 and TRBJ1-1; D unresolved. V lost 5 bases to trimming and J lost 2 bases, with 0 bases between them. This CDR3 spans 10 amino acids. Germline-derived CDR1 and CDR2 are SGHVS and FQNEAQ. The CDR3 DNA reads TGTGCCAGCAGCAACACTGAAGCTTTCTTT. It encodes CASSNTEAFF.